This note documents a single T cell receptor (beta chain) sequence. With 0 bases removed from V and 3 bases from J, the gap between germline ends came to 7 bases. This CDR3 has 14 amino acids. The germline V gene has CDR1 SGHNT and CDR2 YYREEE (reference sequence). The data derive from a study of cytomegalovirus exposure and HLA in healthy donors. The PCR used 60 Vbeta and 13 Jbeta primers. The repertoire was sequenced with immunoSEQ multiplex PCR; TCRdb's copy has only in-frame clones and lacks some. The listing contains approximately 150,000 clones. The sequenced sample was PBMCs. This chain links TRBV5-4 with TRBJ1-3; the D is unclear. The TCR was taken from a woman under 30 in good health and CMV-seronegative. The CDR3 sequence: CASSLVAFGNTIYF. The CDR3 coding sequence is TGTGCCAGCAGCTTGGTGGCTTTTGGAAACACCATATATTTT. Based on the CDR3 plus reference TRBV5-4 and TRBJ1-3, the full variable domain is ETGVTQSPTHLIKTRGQQVTLRCSSQSGHNTVSWYQQALGQGPQFIFQYYREEENGRGNFPPRFSGLQFPNYSSELNVNALELDDSALYLCASSLVAFGNTIYFGEGSWLTVV.